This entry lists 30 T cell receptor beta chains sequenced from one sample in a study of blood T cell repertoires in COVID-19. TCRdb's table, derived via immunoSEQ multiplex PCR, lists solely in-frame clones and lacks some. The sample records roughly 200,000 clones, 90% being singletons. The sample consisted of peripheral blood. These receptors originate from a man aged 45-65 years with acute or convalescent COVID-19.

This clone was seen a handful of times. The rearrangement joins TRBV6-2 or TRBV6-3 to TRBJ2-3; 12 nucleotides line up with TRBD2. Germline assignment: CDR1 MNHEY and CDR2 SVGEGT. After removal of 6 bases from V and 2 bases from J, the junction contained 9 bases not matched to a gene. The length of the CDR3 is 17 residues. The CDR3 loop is CASSPLAGGLNTDTQYF. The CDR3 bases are TGTGCCAGCAGCCCACTAGCGGGGGGCCTGAACACAGATACGCAGTATTTT.

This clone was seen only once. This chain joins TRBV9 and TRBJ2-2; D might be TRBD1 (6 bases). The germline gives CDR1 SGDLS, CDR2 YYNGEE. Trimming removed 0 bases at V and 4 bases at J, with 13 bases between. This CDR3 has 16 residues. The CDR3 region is CASSVEAGAGTGELFF. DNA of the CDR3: TGTGCCAGCAGCGTAGAGGCAGGGGCGGGCACCGGGGAGCTGTTTTTT.

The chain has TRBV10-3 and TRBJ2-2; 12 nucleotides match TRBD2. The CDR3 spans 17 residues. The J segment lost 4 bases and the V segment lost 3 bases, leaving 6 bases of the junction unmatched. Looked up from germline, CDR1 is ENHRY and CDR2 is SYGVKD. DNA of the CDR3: TGTGCCATCAGTGAACTAGCGGGAGGCCGAGGCACCGGGGAGCTGTTTTTT. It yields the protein CAISELAGGRGTGELFF.

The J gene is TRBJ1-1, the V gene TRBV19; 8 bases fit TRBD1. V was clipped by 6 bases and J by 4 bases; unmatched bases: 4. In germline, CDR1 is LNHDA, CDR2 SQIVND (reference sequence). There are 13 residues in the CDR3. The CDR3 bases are TGTGCCAGTAGCGACAGGGGCTTCACTGAAGCTTTCTTT. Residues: CASSDRGFTEAFF.

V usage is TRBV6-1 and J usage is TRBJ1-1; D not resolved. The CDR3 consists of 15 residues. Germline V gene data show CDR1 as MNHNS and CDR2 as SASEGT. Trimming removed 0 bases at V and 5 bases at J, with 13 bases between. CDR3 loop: CASSEASARRTEAFF. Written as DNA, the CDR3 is TGTGCCAGCAGTGAAGCGTCCGCTAGGAGAACTGAAGCTTTCTTT.

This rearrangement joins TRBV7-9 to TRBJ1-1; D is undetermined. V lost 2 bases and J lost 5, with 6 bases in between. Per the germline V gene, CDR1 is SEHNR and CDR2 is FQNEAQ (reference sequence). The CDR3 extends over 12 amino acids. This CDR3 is CASSLSETEAFF. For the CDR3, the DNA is TGTGCCAGCAGCTTATCGGAGACTGAAGCTTTCTTT.

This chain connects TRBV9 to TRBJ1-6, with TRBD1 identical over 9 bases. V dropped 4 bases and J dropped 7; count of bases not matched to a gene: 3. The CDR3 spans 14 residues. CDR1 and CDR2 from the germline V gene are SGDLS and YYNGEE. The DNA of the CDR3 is TGTGCCAGCAGCACAGGACAGGGGAATTCACCCCTCCACTTT. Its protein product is CASSTGQGNSPLHF. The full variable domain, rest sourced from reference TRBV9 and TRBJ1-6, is DSGVTQTPKHLITATGQRVTLRCSPRSGDLSVYWYQQSLDQGLQFLIQYYNGEERAKGNILERFSAQQFPDLHSELNLSSLELGDSALYFCASSTGQGNSPLHFGNGTRLTVT.

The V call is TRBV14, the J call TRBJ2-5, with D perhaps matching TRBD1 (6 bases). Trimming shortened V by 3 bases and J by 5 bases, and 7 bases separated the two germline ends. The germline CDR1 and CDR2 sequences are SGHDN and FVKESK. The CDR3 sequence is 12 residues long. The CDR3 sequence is CASSQRGETQYF. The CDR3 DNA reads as TGTGCCAGCAGCCAGAGGGGGGAGACCCAGTACTTC.

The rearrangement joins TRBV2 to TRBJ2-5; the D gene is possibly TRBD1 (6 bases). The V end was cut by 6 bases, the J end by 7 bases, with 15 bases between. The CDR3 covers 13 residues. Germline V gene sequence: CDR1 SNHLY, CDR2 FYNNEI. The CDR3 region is CASSRDTEGTQYF. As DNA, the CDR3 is TGTGCCAGCAGCCGGGACACCGAGGGGACCCAGTACTTC. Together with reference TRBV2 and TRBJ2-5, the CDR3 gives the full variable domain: EPEVTQTPSHQVTQMGQEVILRCVPISNHLYFYWYRQILGQKVEFLVSFYNNEISEKSEIFDDQFSVERPDGSNFTLKIRSTKLEDSAMYFCASSRDTEGTQYFGPGTRLLVL.

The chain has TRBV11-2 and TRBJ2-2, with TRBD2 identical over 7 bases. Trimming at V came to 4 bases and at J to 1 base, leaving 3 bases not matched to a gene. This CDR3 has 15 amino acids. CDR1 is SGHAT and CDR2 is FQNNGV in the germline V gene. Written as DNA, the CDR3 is TGTGCCAGCAGCTCCGGGAGGCGGAACACCGGGGAGCTGTTTTTT. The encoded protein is CASSSGRRNTGELFF.

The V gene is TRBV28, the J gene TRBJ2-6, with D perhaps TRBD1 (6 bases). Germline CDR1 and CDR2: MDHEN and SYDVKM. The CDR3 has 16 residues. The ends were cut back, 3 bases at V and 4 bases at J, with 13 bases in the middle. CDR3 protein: CASSLVGAHGANVLTF. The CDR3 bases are TGTGCCAGCAGTTTGGTGGGGGCGCACGGGGCCAACGTCCTGACTTTC.

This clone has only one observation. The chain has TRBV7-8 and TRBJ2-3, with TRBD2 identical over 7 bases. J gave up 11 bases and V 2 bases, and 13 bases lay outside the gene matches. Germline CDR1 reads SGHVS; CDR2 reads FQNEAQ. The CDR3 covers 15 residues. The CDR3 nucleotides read TGTGCCAGCAGCTTAACTCGGCGAGAACCGGGAGGGCAGTATTTT. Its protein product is CASSLTRREPGGQYF.

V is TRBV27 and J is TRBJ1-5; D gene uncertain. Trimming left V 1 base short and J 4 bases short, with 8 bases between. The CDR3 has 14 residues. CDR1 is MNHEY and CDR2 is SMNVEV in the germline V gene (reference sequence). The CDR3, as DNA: TGTGCCAGCAGTTTATTTTCCAAAAATCAGCCCCAGCATTTT. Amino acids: CASSLFSKNQPQHF.

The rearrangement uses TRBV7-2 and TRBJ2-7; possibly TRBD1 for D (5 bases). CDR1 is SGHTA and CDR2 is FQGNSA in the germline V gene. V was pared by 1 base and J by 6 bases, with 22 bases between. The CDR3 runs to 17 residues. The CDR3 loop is CASSLVGAMTPRGEQYF. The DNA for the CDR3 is TGTGCCAGCAGCTTAGTAGGGGCCATGACCCCCCGAGGCGAGCAGTACTTC.

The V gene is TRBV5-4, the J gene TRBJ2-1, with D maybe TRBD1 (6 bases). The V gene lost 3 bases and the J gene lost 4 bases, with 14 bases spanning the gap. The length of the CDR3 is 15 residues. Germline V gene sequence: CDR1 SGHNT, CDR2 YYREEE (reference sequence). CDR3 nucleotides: TGTGCCAGCAGCTCAGGACAGTACTCTTACAATGAGCAGTTCTTC. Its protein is CASSSGQYSYNEQFF.

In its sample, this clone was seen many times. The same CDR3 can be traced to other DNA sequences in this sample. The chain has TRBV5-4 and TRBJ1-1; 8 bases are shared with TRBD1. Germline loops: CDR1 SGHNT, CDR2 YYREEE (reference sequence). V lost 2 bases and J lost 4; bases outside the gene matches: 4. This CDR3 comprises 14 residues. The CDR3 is CASSFGQGPTEAFF. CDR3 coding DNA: TGTGCCAGCAGCTTCGGACAGGGCCCCACTGAAGCTTTCTTT.

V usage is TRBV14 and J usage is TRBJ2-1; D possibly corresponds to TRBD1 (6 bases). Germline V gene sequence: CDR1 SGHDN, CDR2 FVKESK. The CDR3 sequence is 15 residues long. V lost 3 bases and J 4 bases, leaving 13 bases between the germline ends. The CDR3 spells CASSQGAKIYNEQFF. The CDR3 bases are TGTGCCAGCAGCCAGGGGGCTAAGATTTACAATGAGCAGTTCTTC.

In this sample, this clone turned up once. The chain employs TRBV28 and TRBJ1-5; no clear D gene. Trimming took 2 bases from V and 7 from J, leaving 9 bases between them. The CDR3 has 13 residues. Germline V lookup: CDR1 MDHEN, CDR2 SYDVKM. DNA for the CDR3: TGTGCCAGCAGTTTAAGAAGAGGCCAGCCCCAGCATTTT. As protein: CASSLRRGQPQHF.

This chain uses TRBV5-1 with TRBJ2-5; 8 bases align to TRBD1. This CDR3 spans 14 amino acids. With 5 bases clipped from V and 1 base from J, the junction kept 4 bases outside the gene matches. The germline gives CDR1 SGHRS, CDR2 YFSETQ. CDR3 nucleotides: TGCGCCAGCAGAACGGGACAGGCCCAAGAGACCCAGTACTTC. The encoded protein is CASRTGQAQETQYF.

The CDR3 bases are TGTGCCAGCAGCTCGTATACTAGCGGGAGAAGCACAGATACGCAGTATTTT. It codes for CASSSYTSGRSTDTQYF. The V call is TRBV7-9, the J call TRBJ2-3; 11 bases fit TRBD2. There are 17 residues in the CDR3. From germline, CDR1 is SEHNR and CDR2 FQNEAQ (reference sequence). The V and J ends lost 4 bases and 0 bases, in that order; junction bases with no gene match: 6.

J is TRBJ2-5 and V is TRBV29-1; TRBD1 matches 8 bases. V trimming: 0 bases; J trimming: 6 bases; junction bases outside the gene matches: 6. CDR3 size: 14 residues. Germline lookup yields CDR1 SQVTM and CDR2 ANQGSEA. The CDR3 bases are TGCAGCGTTGAAGATTTCAGGGGGCCCCAGACCCAGTACTTC. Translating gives CSVEDFRGPQTQYF.

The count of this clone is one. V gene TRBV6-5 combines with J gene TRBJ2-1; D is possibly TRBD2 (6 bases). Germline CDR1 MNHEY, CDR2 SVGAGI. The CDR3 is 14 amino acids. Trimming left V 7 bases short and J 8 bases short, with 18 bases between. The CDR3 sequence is CASTPGLLVDEQFF. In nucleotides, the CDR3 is TGTGCCAGCACCCCGGGACTCCTTGTGGATGAGCAGTTCTTC.

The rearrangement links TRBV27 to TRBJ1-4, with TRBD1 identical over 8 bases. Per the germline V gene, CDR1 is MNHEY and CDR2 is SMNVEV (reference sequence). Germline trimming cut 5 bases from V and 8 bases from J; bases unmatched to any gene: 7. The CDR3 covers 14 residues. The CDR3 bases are TGTGCCAGCAGTCCCGGACAGGGTTGGGAAAAACTGTTTTTT. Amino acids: CASSPGQGWEKLFF.

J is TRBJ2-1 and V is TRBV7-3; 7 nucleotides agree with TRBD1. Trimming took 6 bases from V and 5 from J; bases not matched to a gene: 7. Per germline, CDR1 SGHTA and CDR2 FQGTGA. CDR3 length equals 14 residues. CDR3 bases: TGTGCCAGCAGTTTCTCTGACAGGGACAATGAGCAGTTCTTC. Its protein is CASSFSDRDNEQFF.

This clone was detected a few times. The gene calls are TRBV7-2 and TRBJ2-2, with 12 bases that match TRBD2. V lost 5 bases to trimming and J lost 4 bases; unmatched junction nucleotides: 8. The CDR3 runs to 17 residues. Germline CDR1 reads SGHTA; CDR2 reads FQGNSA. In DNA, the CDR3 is TGTGCCAGCAGCCTCTCGGCTAGCGGGGGGGTCACCGGGGAGCTGTTTTTT. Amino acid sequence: CASSLSASGGVTGELFF. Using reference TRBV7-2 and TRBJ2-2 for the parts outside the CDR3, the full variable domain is GAGVSQSPSNKVTEKGKDVELRCDPISGHTALYWYRQSLGQGLEFLIYFQGNSAPDKSGLPSDRFSAERTGGSVSTLTIQRTQQEDSAVYLCASSLSASGGVTGELFFGEGSRLTVL.

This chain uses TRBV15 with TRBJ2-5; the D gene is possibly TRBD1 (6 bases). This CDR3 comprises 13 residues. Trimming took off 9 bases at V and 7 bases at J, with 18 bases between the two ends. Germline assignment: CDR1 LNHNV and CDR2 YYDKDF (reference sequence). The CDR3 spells CATTQNREGTQYF. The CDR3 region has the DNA TGTGCCACAACCCAAAACAGGGAAGGGACCCAGTACTTC. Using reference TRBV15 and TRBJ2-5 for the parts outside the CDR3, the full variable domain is DAMVIQNPRYQVTQFGKPVTLSCSQTLNHNVMYWYQQKSSQAPKLLFHYYDKDFNNEADTPDNFQSRRPNTSFCFLDIRSPGLGDTAMYLCATTQNREGTQYFGPGTRLLVL.

CDR3 DNA: TGTGCCAGCAGCTTGGTACTAGCGGGAGAGACGATGTTCTTC. It yields the protein CASSLVLAGETMFF. This chain links TRBV7-9 with TRBJ2-1; TRBD2 matches 11 bases. The germline gives CDR1 SEHNR, CDR2 FQNEAQ (reference sequence). V lost 3 bases, J lost 15 bases, and 10 bases stayed unmatched. CDR3 length equals 14 residues.

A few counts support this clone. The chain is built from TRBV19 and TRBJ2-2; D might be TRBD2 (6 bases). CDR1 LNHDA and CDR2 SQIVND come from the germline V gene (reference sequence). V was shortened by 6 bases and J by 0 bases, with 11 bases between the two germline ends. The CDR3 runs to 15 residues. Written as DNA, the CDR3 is TGTGCCAGTAGGGACTACCCCGCGAACACCGGGGAGCTGTTTTTT. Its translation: CASRDYPANTGELFF.

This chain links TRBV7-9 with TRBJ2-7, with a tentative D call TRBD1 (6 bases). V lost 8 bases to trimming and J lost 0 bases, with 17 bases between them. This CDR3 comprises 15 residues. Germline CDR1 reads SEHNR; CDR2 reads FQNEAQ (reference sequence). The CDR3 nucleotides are TGTGCCAGCGTGACTGGGGACACATCCTCCTACGAGCAGTACTTC. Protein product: CASVTGDTSSYEQYF.

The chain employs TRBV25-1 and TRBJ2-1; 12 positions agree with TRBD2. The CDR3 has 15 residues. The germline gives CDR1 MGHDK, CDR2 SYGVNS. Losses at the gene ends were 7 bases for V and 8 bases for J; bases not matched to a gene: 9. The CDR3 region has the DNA TGTGCCAGCACGCCGACTAGCGGGAGTGGCGATGAGCAGTTCTTC. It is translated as CASTPTSGSGDEQFF.